This entry lists 10 T cell receptor beta chains sequenced from one sample in a study of cytomegalovirus exposure and HLA in healthy donors. The PCR employed 60 Vbeta primers together with 13 Jbeta primers. Sequencing was performed with immunoSEQ multiplex PCR; in TCRdb, only in-frame clones are kept and a portion is missing. The sample yields fewer than 150,000 clones, nearly 80% seen once. What was sequenced was PBMCs. These receptors were taken from a male donor in good health and CMV-seronegative.

V usage is TRBV2 and J usage is TRBJ2-3, with 7 bases identical to TRBD2. The CDR3 runs 13 residues. Germline V CDR1 and CDR2: SNHLY, FYNNEI. J lost 2 bases, V lost 8 bases, and 4 bases had no gene match. This chain's CDR3 is CASRGLDTDTQYF. The CDR3, as DNA: TGTGCCAGCCGTGGACTAGACACAGATACGCAGTATTTT.

The chain is built from TRBV9 and TRBJ2-1, with 8 bases lining up with TRBD2. Germline assignment: CDR1 SGDLS and CDR2 YYNGEE. The CDR3 is 17 residues long. The V gene end was trimmed by 3 bases and the J gene end by 4 bases; junction bases not matched to a gene: 12. The CDR3 DNA reads as TGTGCCAGCAGCGAGGACCCGGAAGCGGGGGCTTACAATGAGCAGTTCTTC. Translating it yields CASSEDPEAGAYNEQFF.

The chain employs TRBV4-3 and TRBJ2-1; possible D gene TRBD2, 5 bases. Germline V lookup: CDR1 LGHNA, CDR2 YSLEER. V was clipped by 3 bases and J by 15 bases, with 18 bases between them. The CDR3 runs 13 residues. The CDR3 nucleotides are TGCGCCAGCAGCCAGGCAGAGGACTCGATTGCGTTCTTC. It codes for CASSQAEDSIAFF.

The gene calls are TRBV7-2 and TRBJ2-1; 11 bases are a match to TRBD2. The CDR3 totals 16 residues. Germline CDR1 SGHTA, CDR2 FQGNSA. V lost 1 base and J lost 8; bases outside the gene matches: 7. DNA for the CDR3: TGTGCCAGCAGCTTAGGAAGGGCTAGCGGGGGGCATGAGCAGTTCTTC. Translation gives CASSLGRASGGHEQFF.

The CDR3 region is CASSRGGVWGVNTEAFF. As DNA, the CDR3 is TGTGCCAGCAGCCGCGGTGGGGTGTGGGGAGTGAACACTGAAGCTTTCTTT. V is TRBV7-9 and J is TRBJ1-1; D remains ambiguous. The CDR3 extends over 17 amino acids. Germline V gene sequence: CDR1 SEHNR, CDR2 FQNEAQ (reference sequence). V lost 5 bases and J lost 0, with 19 bases in between.

This chain connects TRBV18 to TRBJ1-6; 7 nucleotides match TRBD1. Germline V lookup: CDR1 KGHSH, CDR2 LQKENI. V gave up 4 bases and J gave up 9 bases; unmatched junction bases: 18. The CDR3 is 18 residues long. The CDR3 nucleotides are TGTGCCAGCTCACAGACCGGGACAGCAGGATCTTACCCTTCACCCCTCCACTTT. It specifies CASSQTGTAGSYPSPLHF. Looking up the rest from reference TRBV18 and TRBJ1-6 gives the full variable domain: NAGVMQNPRHLVRRRGQEARLRCSPMKGHSHVYWYRQLPEEGLKFMVYLQKENIIDESGMPKERFSAEFPKEGPSILRIQQVVRGDSAAYFCASSQTGTAGSYPSPLHFGNGTRLTVT.

The rearrangement links TRBV2 to TRBJ1-5; D remains unclear. V was trimmed by 2 bases and J by 8 bases, leaving 13 bases between them. This CDR3 is 14 amino acids long. CDR1 is SNHLY and CDR2 is FYNNEI in the germline V gene. In DNA, the CDR3 is TGTGCCAGCAGTGAAATTCCGTTACTGGAGCCCCAGCATTTT. As protein: CASSEIPLLEPQHF.

The rearrangement links TRBV5-4 to TRBJ2-7, with TRBD2 as a possible D gene (6 bases). The CDR3 length is 15 residues. Germline CDR1 and CDR2: SGHNT and YYREEE (reference sequence). The germline V and J ends were trimmed by 0 bases and 2 bases, with 12 bases remaining between them. DNA for the CDR3: TGTGCCAGCAGCTTGGGGGGGGATCTTGCCTACGAGCAGTACTTC. This codes for CASSLGGDLAYEQYF. The full variable domain, completed using reference TRBV5-4 and TRBJ2-7, is ETGVTQSPTHLIKTRGQQVTLRCSSQSGHNTVSWYQQALGQGPQFIFQYYREEENGRGNFPPRFSGLQFPNYSSELNVNALELDDSALYLCASSLGGDLAYEQYFGPGTRLTVT.

The CDR3 is CASSATGRADNSPLHF. In DNA, the CDR3 is TGTGCCAGCAGCGCGACGGGCAGGGCGGACAATTCACCCCTCCACTTT. The chain couples TRBV9 to TRBJ1-6, with D perhaps TRBD1 (5 bases). There are 16 residues in the CDR3. Germline CDR1 SGDLS, CDR2 YYNGEE. V was pared by 3 bases and J by 7 bases, with 17 bases between. Based on the CDR3 plus reference TRBV9 and TRBJ1-6, the full variable domain is DSGVTQTPKHLITATGQRVTLRCSPRSGDLSVYWYQQSLDQGLQFLIQYYNGEERAKGNILERFSAQQFPDLHSELNLSSLELGDSALYFCASSATGRADNSPLHFGNGTRLTVT.

The chain joins TRBV9 to TRBJ1-2, with 7 positions matching TRBD1. The CDR3 is 14 residues long. V trimming: 3 bases; J trimming: 8 bases; junction bases outside the gene matches: 10. Germline V gives CDR1 SGDLS, CDR2 YYNGEE. CDR3 sequence: CASSGATGFGGYTF. CDR3 bases: TGTGCCAGCAGCGGTGCGACAGGGTTTGGAGGCTACACCTTC.